This TCR beta chain appears in the sequencing data of a study of CD8+CD57+ T cells in acquired aplastic anemia. The sample holds many counts of this clonotype. Patients chosen for sequencing had shown CD8+CD57+ cell expansion by flow cytometry. In all patients, the disease was severe acquired aplastic anemia. Patients had not yet gotten any therapy when their blood was taken for sampling. The germline V gene encodes CDR1 SNHLY and CDR2 FYNNEI. The CDR3 extends over 12 amino acids. Losses at the gene ends were 7 bases for V and 6 bases for J; bases not matched to a gene: 3. Genomic DNA constituted the template upon which TCR beta VDJ and CDR3 profiling was performed. TCRdb redid the calling of the reads with MiXCR, one entry per CDR3 protein. The sample includes approximately 300,000 distinct CDR3 sequences, 45% to 65% of them seen just once.

The rearrangement links TRBV2 to TRBJ1-2, with 9 bases lining up with TRBD1. Sample: sorted CD4+, CD8+, or CD8+CD57+ T cells (not recorded which) from PBMCs. The receptor was isolated from a human donor with aplastic anemia. CDR3 DNA: TGTGCCAGCATGGGGACAGGGAATGGCTACACCTTC. This gives the protein CASMGTGNGYTF.